The 26 T cell receptor beta chains below were found in one sample sequenced in a study of cytomegalovirus exposure and HLA in healthy donors. Assay: immunoSEQ multiplex PCR; the TCRdb copy retains only in-frame clones and omits some. The sample holds over 250,000 clones, roughly 85% seen once. Material for sequencing was PBMCs. Receptor source: a woman between 18 and 30 years old in good health and CMV-seronegative.

The chain joins TRBV28 to TRBJ2-7, with a weak D call TRBD2 (6 bases). The CDR3 spans 14 residues. CDR1 and CDR2 from the germline V gene are MDHEN and SYDVKM. V lost 3 bases, J lost 4 bases, and 13 bases lay in between. The CDR3 nucleotides read TGTGCCAGCAGTTTTTGGCGGGGAGGATACGAGCAGTACTTC. Its protein product is CASSFWRGGYEQYF.

Comments on this clone: Other DNA sequences of this sample code for an identical CDR3. The genes are TRBV18 and TRBJ1-5, with D perhaps TRBD1 (6 bases). CDR1 and CDR2 (germline): KGHSH, LQKENI. The CDR3 runs to 13 residues. V lost 2 bases and J 6 bases, leaving 8 bases between the germline ends. DNA for the CDR3: TGTGCCAGCTCACCAGGGGGCGGTCAGCCCCAGCATTTT. This codes for CASSPGGGQPQHF. Drawing the rest from reference TRBV18 and TRBJ1-5, the complete variable domain is NAGVMQNPRHLVRRRGQEARLRCSPMKGHSHVYWYRQLPEEGLKFMVYLQKENIIDESGMPKERFSAEFPKEGPSILRIQQVVRGDSAAYFCASSPGGGQPQHFGDGTRLSIL.

This chain uses TRBV9 with TRBJ1-4; 7 bases are a match to TRBD1. Germline loops: CDR1 SGDLS, CDR2 YYNGEE. The J segment lost 0 bases and the V segment lost 3 bases, leaving 2 bases of the junction unmatched. The CDR3 extends over 15 amino acids. The CDR3 sequence: CASSGGTATNEKLFF. Written as DNA, the CDR3 is TGTGCCAGCAGCGGCGGGACAGCAACTAATGAAAAACTGTTTTTT.

The chain joins TRBV7-2 to TRBJ2-7; 11 nucleotides agree with TRBD2. The CDR3 consists of 15 residues. Germline-derived CDR1 and CDR2 are SGHTA and FQGNSA. Trimming took 4 bases from V and 2 from J; bases not matched to a gene: 4. CDR3 nucleotide sequence: TGTGCCAGCAGCTATCATAGCGGGGGGGCCTACGAGCAGTACTTC. This gives the protein CASSYHSGGAYEQYF.

The V call is TRBV5-1, the J call TRBJ1-1, with a weak D call TRBD1 (6 bases). The CDR3 loop spans 15 amino acids. V lost 2 bases and J lost 5, with 16 bases in between. CDR1 is SGHRS, CDR2 YFSETQ, per germline. The CDR3 DNA sequence: TGCGCCAGCAGCTTAGCGGGGGGGCGGAGGACTGAAGCTTTCTTT. It specifies CASSLAGGRRTEAFF. The full variable domain, completed using reference TRBV5-1 and TRBJ1-1, is KAGVTQTPRYLIKTRGQQVTLSCSPISGHRSVSWYQQTPGQGLQFLFEYFSETQRNKGNFPGRFSGRQFSNSRSEMNVSTLELGDSALYLCASSLAGGRRTEAFFGQGTRLTVV.

This chain uses TRBV6-4 with TRBJ1-1, with 8 bases identical to TRBD1. Germline V gene sequence: CDR1 MRHNA, CDR2 SNTAGT. The trim removed 0 bases at V and 1 base at J, leaving 1 base unmatched. CDR3 length equals 15 residues. The DNA for the CDR3 is TGTGCCAGCAGTGACTCGGGGACAGGGAACACTGAAGCTTTCTTT. Protein product: CASSDSGTGNTEAFF.

This rearrangement joins TRBV11-1 to TRBJ1-2, with TRBD1 identical over 10 bases. CDR1 is SGHAT and CDR2 is FQDESV in the germline V gene (reference sequence). J was trimmed by 2 bases and V by 5 bases; bases with no gene match: 8. The CDR3 has 16 residues. The CDR3 spells CASSINPGQGNYGYTF. The CDR3 DNA reads as TGTGCCAGCAGCATAAATCCGGGACAGGGGAACTATGGCTACACCTTC.

The V gene is TRBV2, the J gene TRBJ2-2, with TRBD1 matching over 8 bases. V shed 1 base, J shed 6 bases, and the junction held 4 bases outside the gene matches. The CDR3 loop spans 15 amino acids. Germline CDR1 is SNHLY and CDR2 is FYNNEI. Written as DNA, the CDR3 is TGTGCCAGCAGTGAAGGGACAGGGCAACCCGGGGAGCTGTTTTTT. It translates to CASSEGTGQPGELFF.

The genes are TRBV14 and TRBJ2-6; tentatively, D is TRBD2 (6 bases). Trimming stripped 3 bases from V and 2 bases from J, with 11 bases between. The CDR3 runs to 16 residues. Per germline, CDR1 SGHDN and CDR2 FVKESK. The CDR3 nucleotides read TGTGCCAGCAGCCACCATGCGGGAACTGGGGCCAACGTCCTGACTTTC. It encodes CASSHHAGTGANVLTF.

The gene calls are TRBV27 and TRBJ1-5; unclear D gene. V lost 4 bases to trimming and J lost 0 bases, with 10 bases between them. Germline values: CDR1 MNHEY, CDR2 SMNVEV (reference sequence). The CDR3 spans 15 residues. The CDR3 spells CASSSVLYSNQPQHF. CDR3 DNA sequence: TGTGCCAGCAGTTCAGTATTATATAGCAATCAGCCCCAGCATTTT.

The chain employs TRBV18 and TRBJ2-7; unclear D gene. CDR1 and CDR2 (germline): KGHSH, LQKENI. This CDR3 is 14 amino acids long. Between the trimmed V and J ends, which lost 6 bases and 3 bases, there was a span of 15 bases. This CDR3 reads CASSPSITGYEQYF. The CDR3 DNA reads TGTGCCAGCTCCCCGTCAATTACGGGCTACGAGCAGTACTTC.

This chain links TRBV29-1 with TRBJ1-1; a weak D match, TRBD1 (5 bases). There are 13 residues in the CDR3. Trimming removed 7 bases from V and 5 bases from J, with 17 bases in between. The germline V gene encodes CDR1 SQVTM and CDR2 ANQGSEA. The CDR3 region is CSANGQGLTEAFF. The CDR3, as DNA: TGCAGCGCCAACGGGCAGGGATTAACTGAAGCTTTCTTT. Drawing the rest from reference TRBV29-1 and TRBJ1-1, the complete variable domain is SAVISQKPSRDICQRGTSLTIQCQVDSQVTMMFWYRQQPGQSLTLIATANQGSEATYESGFVIDKFPISRPNLTFSTLTVSNMSPEDSSIYLCSANGQGLTEAFFGQGTRLTVV.

The table lists this clone with a count of one. The chain recombines TRBV30 with TRBJ1-5; TRBD1 matches at 9 bases. CDR3 size: 16 residues. The V gene end was trimmed by 3 bases and the J gene end by 3 bases; junction bases not matched to a gene: 9. Germline CDR1 reads GTSNPN; CDR2 reads SVGIG (reference sequence). Here the CDR3 DNA reads TGTGCCTGGAGATACGGGACAGGGAGATTCAATCAGCCCCAGCATTTT. Its protein product is CAWRYGTGRFNQPQHF.

The chain recombines TRBV4-1 with TRBJ2-7; 11 nucleotides match TRBD2. Germline V gene sequence: CDR1 MGHRA, CDR2 YSYEKL. V was clipped by 3 bases and J by 4 bases; unmatched bases: 14. This CDR3 spans 18 amino acids. The CDR3 region has the DNA TGCGCCAGCAGCCATGAGAAGCCCGGGACTAGCGGTGTTTACGAGCAGTACTTC. This codes for CASSHEKPGTSGVYEQYF.

The chain couples TRBV18 to TRBJ2-7, with 9 nucleotides matching TRBD1. This CDR3 has 15 amino acids. V trimming: 4 bases; J trimming: 3 bases; junction bases outside the gene matches: 7. Germline loops: CDR1 KGHSH, CDR2 LQKENI. CDR3 amino acids: CASSLRLGQGYEQYF. Here the CDR3 DNA reads TGTGCCAGCTCACTACGATTGGGACAGGGCTACGAGCAGTACTTC.

The chain uses TRBV2 and TRBJ1-4, with D uncertain. Per germline, CDR1 SNHLY and CDR2 FYNNEI. The ends were cut back, 6 bases at V and 7 bases at J, with 18 bases in the middle. The CDR3 has 15 amino acids. CDR3 bases: TGTGCCAGCAGGGCCTCCCCCTCACAAAGTGAAAAACTGTTTTTT. Protein sequence: CASRASPSQSEKLFF.

The V call is TRBV9, the J call TRBJ2-5; possible D gene TRBD1, 5 bases. V lost 0 bases and J lost 4, with 10 bases in between. Looked up from germline, CDR1 is SGDLS and CDR2 is YYNGEE. This CDR3 is 14 amino acids long. The CDR3 loop reads CASSVARGRETQYF. For the CDR3, the DNA is TGTGCCAGCAGCGTAGCTAGGGGCCGAGAGACCCAGTACTTC.

This sequence joins TRBV27 and TRBJ2-2; 13 bases match TRBD2. Germline V lookup: CDR1 MNHEY, CDR2 SMNVEV (reference sequence). The V and J ends lost 3 bases and 7 bases, in that order; junction bases with no gene match: 5. The CDR3 is 16 amino acids. CDR3 sequence reads: CASSLRLAGGFGELFF. The CDR3 DNA is TGTGCCAGCAGTTTGAGACTAGCGGGGGGCTTCGGGGAGCTGTTTTTT.

The chain is built from TRBV6-1 and TRBJ1-6; D not resolved. Per the germline V gene, CDR1 is MNHNS and CDR2 is SASEGT. The CDR3 totals 14 residues. V was cut by 7 bases and J by 7 bases, with 14 bases left in between. CDR3 DNA sequence: TGTGCCAGCACCTTGGCACGTTCAAATTCACCCCTCCACTTT. Amino acids: CASTLARSNSPLHF.

The V and J genes are TRBV5-1 and TRBJ2-7; 10 positions match TRBD2. This CDR3 has 15 residues. Trimming took 0 bases from V and 4 from J; bases not matched to a gene: 4. Germline loops: CDR1 SGHRS, CDR2 YFSETQ. The chain's CDR3 is CASSLALAGDYEQYF. The CDR3 DNA sequence: TGCGCCAGCAGCTTGGCGCTAGCGGGAGATTACGAGCAGTACTTC. Filled out from reference TRBV5-1 and TRBJ2-7, the complete variable domain reads KAGVTQTPRYLIKTRGQQVTLSCSPISGHRSVSWYQQTPGQGLQFLFEYFSETQRNKGNFPGRFSGRQFSNSRSEMNVSTLELGDSALYLCASSLALAGDYEQYFGPGTRLTVT.

V gene TRBV7-6 combines with J gene TRBJ2-2; D is possibly TRBD1 (5 bases). CDR3 size: 16 residues. The V end was cut by 3 bases, the J end by 0 bases, with 11 bases between. Germline-derived CDR1 and CDR2 are SGHVS and FNYEAQ. CDR3 nucleotides: TGTGCCAGCAGCTTCCTCGGACACCCGAACACCGGGGAGCTGTTTTTT. Protein: CASSFLGHPNTGELFF.

On this clone itself: The junction does not match germline at one end; this may be a read error. This rearrangement joins TRBV7-7 to TRBJ2-2; maybe TRBD2 (6 bases). Germline V CDR1 and CDR2: SSHAT, FNYEAQ (reference sequence). The CDR3 runs to 17 residues. DNA for the CDR3: TGTGCTAGCAGCTTGGACCTCTTTGGGACTCGCACCGGGGAGCTGTTTTTT. Its protein product is CASSLDLFGTRTGELFF.

CDR3 sequence (DNA): TGTGCCAGCAGTGCGCGGAATGAGCAGTTCTTC. This translates into CASSARNEQFF. J is TRBJ2-1 and V is TRBV2; no clear D. V lost 4 bases to trimming and J lost 7 bases, with 5 bases between them. From germline, CDR1 is SNHLY and CDR2 FYNNEI. CDR3 size: 11 residues.

This sequence joins TRBV29-1 and TRBJ2-1; TRBD2 agrees at 14 bases. The CDR3 has 14 residues. Germline assignment: CDR1 SQVTM and CDR2 ANQGSEA. Trimming at V came to 6 bases and at J to 2 bases, leaving 0 bases not matched to a gene. This CDR3 reads CSVGLAGAYNEQFF. The DNA for the CDR3 is TGCAGCGTGGGACTAGCGGGGGCCTACAATGAGCAGTTCTTC.

The J gene is TRBJ2-7, the V gene TRBV5-1; 9 bases map to TRBD1. CDR1 and CDR2 from the germline V gene are SGHRS and YFSETQ. V trimming: 3 bases; J trimming: 3 bases; junction bases outside the gene matches: 7. This CDR3 region has 15 residues. CDR3 residues: CASSSTGGDSYEQYF. The CDR3 DNA reads as TGCGCCAGCAGCTCAACAGGGGGCGATAGCTACGAGCAGTACTTC.

The chain carries TRBV19 and TRBJ2-7; 11 positions match TRBD2. The ends lost 5 bases at V and 2 bases at J; junction bases unmatched: 5. CDR1 and CDR2 from the germline V gene are LNHDA and SQIVND (reference sequence). The CDR3 length is 15 residues. The CDR3 DNA reads as TGTGCCAGTAGTCTCAAGACTAGCGGGACCTACGAGCAGTACTTC. Protein: CASSLKTSGTYEQYF.